This T cell receptor beta chain was recorded in a study of shared clonotypes between healthy human individuals. General observations from the study: Collection of samples was limited to blood; tissue repertoires likely differ.

Germline trimming cut 6 bases from V and 0 bases from J; bases unmatched to any gene: 8. Germline loops: CDR1 SQVTM, CDR2 ANQGSEA. The CDR3 is 15 amino acids. With respect to this clone: Its target is unknown.

Here immunoSEQ multiplex PCR was the method, and the copy in TCRdb shows in-frame clones only, minus some. The table has roughly 2,300,000 clones, around 90% seen once. This receptor was taken from a man in his late teens or twenties in good health. Some clones in this sample may be carry-over from other donors' samples. Sequenced input: naive CD4+ T cells from PBMCs. The subset was: CD45RA+ positively selected. The chain joins TRBV29-1 to TRBJ1-1, with 9 bases fitting TRBD1. The CDR3 DNA sequence: TGCAGCGTGGGTACAGGGGGCCCTTTGAACACTGAAGCTTTCTTT. Translated, it gives CSVGTGGPLNTEAFF.